This passage covers 10 T cell receptor beta chains from one sample sequenced in a study of T cell repertoires in cytomegalovirus infection. No antigens are known for them. TCRdb recomputed calls from the reads with MiXCR, one row per CDR3 protein. Of about 70,000 distinct CDR3 sequences listed, 20% are singletons. Sequenced here: CD8+ T cells from cultured PBMCs, sampled from culture after CMV antigen stimulation. The source is a human donor in good health (CMV status not recorded). Some clones in this sample may be carry-over from other donors' samples.

The chain is built from TRBV6-2 or TRBV6-3 and TRBJ1-1; D is uncertain. The CDR3 sequence is 10 residues long. Germline CDR1 MNHEY, CDR2 SVGEGT. With 5 bases removed from V and 12 bases from J, the gap between germline ends came to 10 bases. CDR3 sequence (DNA): TGTGCCAGCAGTCCGAGACCGACTTTCTTT. It is translated as CASSPRPTFF.

As regards this clonotype: A junction boundary mismatches the germline segment, possibly from a read error. The chain joins TRBV12-3 or TRBV12-4 to TRBJ2-3, with D unresolved. CDR3 length equals 13 residues. CDR3 nucleotide sequence: TGTGCTAGCAGTTTTCAATATTCCGATACGCAGTATTTT. Its translation is CASSFQYSDTQYF.

The V and J genes are TRBV11-2 and TRBJ2-3; 11 bases map to TRBD2. V trimming: 5 bases; J trimming: 2 bases; junction bases outside the gene matches: 6. The CDR3 is made up of 16 amino acids. The germline V gene has CDR1 SGHAT and CDR2 FQNNGV. This CDR3 reads CASSPTSGETTDTQYF. CDR3 DNA sequence: TGTGCCAGCAGCCCGACTAGCGGGGAGACCACAGATACGCAGTATTTT.

V usage is TRBV7-2 and J usage is TRBJ2-7; possibly TRBD2 for D (5 bases). CDR3 length equals 13 residues. With 4 bases removed from V and 1 base from J, the gap between germline ends came to 8 bases. Germline V gene data show CDR1 as SGHTA and CDR2 as FQGNSA. The CDR3 DNA is TGTGCCAGCAGCTGGACTTTATCCTACGAGCAGTACTTC. Translation: CASSWTLSYEQYF.

This chain joins TRBV27 and TRBJ1-4; D not resolved. CDR1 MNHEY and CDR2 SMNVEV come from the germline V gene (reference sequence). The CDR3 contains 14 residues. Trimming pared 6 bases from V and 7 bases from J, leaving 15 bases between. CDR3 amino acids: CASSLGQRGEKLFF. CDR3 sequence (DNA): TGTGCCAGCAGCCTGGGCCAACGGGGTGAAAAACTGTTTTTT.

This chain links TRBV6-5 with TRBJ1-5; D gene uncertain. Germline V lookup: CDR1 MNHEY, CDR2 SVGAGI. The CDR3 contains 16 residues. Trimming shortened V by 5 bases and J by 5 bases, and 19 bases separated the two germline ends. CDR3 coding DNA: TGTGCCAGCAGTCACATTCGGGCAGGCTCCTATCAGCCCCAGCATTTT. Translated: CASSHIRAGSYQPQHF.

The chain is built from TRBV6-2 or TRBV6-3 and TRBJ1-1; the match to TRBD1 covers 7 bases. The CDR3 is 17 residues long. Germline values: CDR1 MNHEY, CDR2 SVGEGT. J was trimmed by 5 bases and V by 2 bases; bases with no gene match: 14. The CDR3 region is CASSYRTTGRLTTEAFF. The CDR3 coding sequence is TGTGCCAGCAGTTACCGTACGACAGGGAGACTCACGACTGAAGCTTTCTTT.

This clonotype was detected a few times. Here the CDR3 DNA reads TGTGCCTGGAGTTTGAACACTGAAGCTTTCTTT. Amino acids: CAWSLNTEAFF. The V gene is TRBV30, the J gene TRBJ1-1; D is uncertain. The CDR3 covers 11 residues. Germline V gene lookup returns CDR1 GTSNPN and CDR2 SVGIG (reference sequence). The V and J ends lost 2 bases and 0 bases respectively, with 1 base between them.

This chain connects TRBV7-6 to TRBJ2-1; no clear D. Between the trimmed V and J ends, which lost 4 bases and 5 bases, there was a span of 6 bases. The CDR3 contains 12 residues. Germline CDR1 is SGHVS and CDR2 is FNYEAQ. The CDR3: CASSWSDNEQFF. Written as DNA, the CDR3 is TGTGCCAGCAGCTGGTCAGACAATGAGCAGTTCTTC.

J is TRBJ1-2 and V is TRBV4-3, with a weak D call TRBD1 (6 bases). With 0 bases removed from V and 2 bases from J, the gap between germline ends came to 7 bases. CDR1 LGHNA and CDR2 YSLEER come from the germline V gene. The CDR3 covers 14 residues. CDR3 bases: TGCGCCAGCAGCCAAGAAGGGGGAAACTATGGCTACACCTTC. Its translation is CASSQEGGNYGYTF.